The rows below give T cell receptor beta chains drawn from one sample of a study of CD8 T cells in Susac syndrome. A single record per CDR3 protein comes from TCRdb applying MiXCR to the immunoSEQ multiplex PCR reads. The sample holds 140,000 or so distinct CDR3 sequences; 95% are singletons and the top ten take approximately 0.11%. Input material: CD4+ T cells from PBMCs. The receptors were gathered from a human donor with multiple sclerosis. Each CDR3 is given with its conserved first and last residue. A D gene is named only where the DNA matches it firmly. Expanded clones are given a class, and other clones once, few, many or no size at all.

clone_size d_call j_call v_call cdr3_aa cdr3_nt
once . TRBJ1-2 TRBV20-1 CSARETGLGYTF TGCAGTGCTAGAGAGACGGGCCTTGGCTACACCTTC
. TRBD2 TRBJ2-4 TRBV5-6 CASSLAGVAKNIQYF TGTGCCAGCAGCTTAGCGGGAGTAGCCAAAAACATTCAGTACTTC
. . TRBJ2-4 TRBV28 CASSPPVGAKNIQYF TGTGCCAGCAGTCCACCGGTTGGGGCCAAAAACATTCAGTACTTC
. . TRBJ2-5 TRBV7-2 CASSQFQETQYF TGTGCCAGCAGCCAGTTCCAAGAGACCCAGTACTTC
few . TRBJ2-4 TRBV6-1 CASSKTVADIQYF TGTGCCAGCAGCAAGACAGTAGCGGACATTCAGTACTTC
. TRBD1 TRBJ2-7 TRBV6-5 CASSYETGAREQYF TGTGCCAGCAGTTACGAGACAGGGGCGAGAGAGCAGTACTTC
. TRBD2 TRBJ2-3 TRBV5-1 CASSQRTSGRIVPYTDTQYF TGCGCCAGCAGCCAACGGACTAGCGGGAGAATCGTTCCGTACACAGATACGCAGTATTTT
. . TRBJ1-1 TRBV29-1 CSVVQTVNTEAFF TGCAGCGTTGTTCAGACAGTGAACACTGAAGCTTTCTTT
. . TRBJ2-7 TRBV11-2 CASSRNPGSLPREQYF TGTGCCAGCAGCCGAAACCCAGGGTCCCTCCCTCGAGAGCAGTACTTC
. . TRBJ1-5 TRBV4-1 CASSQDRGGLQPQHF TGCGCCAGCAGCCAAGATAGAGGGGGGCTTCAGCCCCAGCATTTT
. . TRBJ1-5 TRBV2 CASSERGLSNQPQHF TGTGCCAGCAGTGAACGGGGACTTAGCAATCAGCCCCAGCATTTT
few . TRBJ1-4 TRBV29-1 CSVRGSEKLFF TGCAGCGTCAGGGGTAGTGAAAAACTGTTTTTT
once . TRBJ2-7 TRBV3-1 CASSQGWQGPYEQYF TGTGCCAGCAGCCAAGGATGGCAGGGGCCCTACGAGCAGTACTTC
. . TRBJ2-2 TRBV6-5 CASRRTGNTGELFF TGTGCCAGCAGGAGAACAGGGAACACCGGGGAGCTGTTTTTT
. TRBD2 TRBJ2-3 TRBV2 CASRGLASSTDTQYF TGTGCCAGCAGGGGACTAGCCTCTAGCACAGATACGCAGTATTTT
. . TRBJ2-1 TRBV24-1 CATSGGWEYYNEQFF TGTGCCACCAGTGGAGGGTGGGAATACTACAATGAGCAGTTCTTC
. TRBD1 TRBJ2-7 TRBV30 CAWSVRGRGYEQYF TGTGCCTGGAGTGTACGGGGCAGGGGGTACGAGCAGTACTTC